This entry features one T cell receptor (beta chain) sequence. No antigen is known for it. It was 300 ng DNA, about 30,000 T cell genomes, that went into each replicate PCR of unsorted PBMC. Here immunoSEQ multiplex PCR was the method, and the copy in TCRdb shows in-frame clones only, minus some. The sample holds 450,000 to 500,000 clones, around 80% seen once. This sample was included in a study of shared clonotypes between healthy human individuals. Overall study: A couple of women and a few men aged 18 to 49 made up the donors. Study-level findings and limits: Sampling involved blood alone; tissue repertoires likely differ.

This receptor was obtained from a woman between 35 and 50 years old in good health. Some clones in this sample may be carry-over from other donors' samples. Material for sequencing was PBMCs.

This CDR3 reads CASTLMGGLGEADTQYF. For the CDR3, the DNA is TGTGCCAGCACCCTCATGGGGGGTTTAGGTGAGGCAGATACGCAGTATTTT. The rearrangement uses TRBV28 and TRBJ2-3; D is possibly TRBD2 (6 bases). V lost 7 bases to trimming and J lost 4 bases, with 24 bases between them. This CDR3 contains 17 residues. Germline CDR1 and CDR2: MDHEN and SYDVKM.